The next 22 T cell receptor beta chains were all read from a single sample in a study of cytomegalovirus exposure and HLA in healthy donors. PCR used 60 Vbeta primers and 13 Jbeta primers. The protocol was immunoSEQ multiplex PCR, while the TCRdb copy is restricted to in-frame clones and leaves out a portion. The table records some 150,000 clones, approximately 82% of them present only once. The specimen was PBMCs. The receptors were gathered from a male donor in good health and CMV-seronegative.

The chain recombines TRBV28 with TRBJ2-5; 10 bases match TRBD2. The V and J ends lost 5 bases and 5 bases, in that order; junction bases with no gene match: 11. The CDR3 has 16 residues. Germline CDR1 and CDR2: MDHEN and SYDVKM. The CDR3 sequence is CASSIGAGGPEETQYF. The CDR3 DNA is TGTGCCAGCAGTATCGGAGCGGGAGGGCCGGAGGAGACCCAGTACTTC.

The chain recombines TRBV30 with TRBJ2-3; 9 nucleotides match TRBD2. There are 14 residues in the CDR3. Looked up from germline, CDR1 is GTSNPN and CDR2 is SVGIG (reference sequence). V lost 0 bases to trimming and J lost 3 bases; unmatched junction nucleotides: 1. CDR3 nucleotide sequence: TGTGCCTGGAGTGTAGGACTAGCGACAGATACGCAGTATTTT. Translating gives CAWSVGLATDTQYF.

This sequence joins TRBV10-3 and TRBJ2-3; the D gene is possibly TRBD2 (6 bases). The CDR3 sequence is 16 residues long. V was shortened by 8 bases and J by 7 bases, with 25 bases between the two germline ends. CDR1 and CDR2 from the germline V gene are ENHRY and SYGVKD. This CDR3 is CAIQEGRGLDANTQYF. Here the CDR3 DNA reads TGTGCCATCCAAGAGGGTCGGGGGTTGGATGCAAATACGCAGTATTTT.

This chain uses TRBV7-2 with TRBJ2-3, with D possibly being TRBD2 (5 bases). Trimming removed 5 bases at V and 0 bases at J, with 15 bases between. The germline CDR1 and CDR2 sequences are SGHTA and FQGNSA. This CDR3 comprises 16 residues. Here the CDR3 DNA reads TGTGCCAGCAGCCCTGCCAGCGGACTTAGCACAGATACGCAGTATTTT. Encoded protein: CASSPASGLSTDTQYF. The complete variable domain, with remaining parts taken from reference TRBV7-2 and TRBJ2-3, reads GAGVSQSPSNKVTEKGKDVELRCDPISGHTALYWYRQSLGQGLEFLIYFQGNSAPDKSGLPSDRFSAERTGGSVSTLTIQRTQQEDSAVYLCASSPASGLSTDTQYFGPGTRLTVL.

The chain's CDR3 is CASSTPTSYNEQFF. In DNA, the CDR3 is TGCGCCAGCAGCACCCCTACCTCCTACAATGAGCAGTTCTTC. The chain carries TRBV5-1 and TRBJ2-1; D call uncertain. The V gene's germline CDR1 is SGHRS and CDR2 YFSETQ. This CDR3 is built from 14 residues. The V and J ends lost 4 bases and 0 bases respectively, with 8 bases between them. The entire variable domain, with the rest obtained from reference TRBV5-1 and TRBJ2-1, is as follows: KAGVTQTPRYLIKTRGQQVTLSCSPISGHRSVSWYQQTPGQGLQFLFEYFSETQRNKGNFPGRFSGRQFSNSRSEMNVSTLELGDSALYLCASSTPTSYNEQFFGPGTRLTVL.

The gene calls are TRBV9 and TRBJ2-7; no clear D. Between the trimmed V and J ends, which lost 0 bases and 0 bases, there was a span of 10 bases. Germline V gives CDR1 SGDLS, CDR2 YYNGEE. CDR3 length equals 15 residues. The CDR3 nucleotides read TGTGCCAGCAGCGTAGGAAACTCCTTCTCCTACGAGCAGTACTTC. Amino acid sequence: CASSVGNSFSYEQYF.

The rearrangement links TRBV5-1 to TRBJ2-7; perhaps TRBD2 as D (6 bases). This CDR3 comprises 15 residues. Trimming took off 0 bases at V and 2 bases at J, with 12 bases between the two ends. Germline CDR1 SGHRS, CDR2 YFSETQ. The CDR3 coding sequence is TGCGCCAGCAGCTTGGCCGGGGGTTCGGCCTACGAGCAGTACTTC. This gives the protein CASSLAGGSAYEQYF.

V usage is TRBV7-2 and J usage is TRBJ1-1; D is possibly TRBD1 (5 bases). Germline-derived CDR1 and CDR2 are SGHTA and FQGNSA. V was pared by 4 bases and J by 0 bases, with 18 bases between. The CDR3 is made up of 17 amino acids. The DNA of the CDR3 is TGTGCCAGCAGCTACGGGACTTCACTCCCCTTGAACACTGAAGCTTTCTTT. It codes for CASSYGTSLPLNTEAFF.

In DNA form, the CDR3 reads TGTGCCAGCAGCCCCCGACTAGGAGGTATAAGGTCTGAAGCTTTCTTT. Residues: CASSPRLGGIRSEAFF. The genes are TRBV9 and TRBJ1-1; D is uncertain. The germline V and J ends were trimmed by 4 bases and 6 bases, with 22 bases remaining between them. The CDR3 contains 16 residues. The germline V gene has CDR1 SGDLS and CDR2 YYNGEE.

The gene calls are TRBV7-3 and TRBJ2-3; D call uncertain. CDR1 and CDR2 (germline): SGHTA, FQGTGA. This CDR3 contains 14 residues. Between the trimmed V and J ends, which lost 2 bases and 2 bases, there was a span of 8 bases. CDR3 sequence (DNA): TGTGCCAGCAGCTTACGCCCTAACACAGATACGCAGTATTTT. Protein sequence: CASSLRPNTDTQYF.

The CDR3 sequence is CASNRGTEAFF. The CDR3 DNA reads as TGTGCCAGCAACAGGGGGACTGAAGCTTTCTTT. V usage is TRBV19 and J usage is TRBJ1-1, with 8 nucleotides matching TRBD1. Germline V gives CDR1 LNHDA, CDR2 SQIVND (reference sequence). The CDR3 is 11 amino acids. The J segment lost 5 bases and the V segment lost 9 bases, leaving 2 bases of the junction unmatched.

The chain employs TRBV4-2 and TRBJ2-7, with TRBD2 matching over 8 bases. The germline gives CDR1 LGHNA, CDR2 YNFKEQ. This CDR3 has 15 residues. V trimming: 0 bases; J trimming: 2 bases; junction bases outside the gene matches: 3. CDR3 nucleotides: TGTGCCAGCAGCCAAGAGACTAGCGCGACCTACGAGCAGTACTTC. Translated, it gives CASSQETSATYEQYF.

There are a few counts of this clone. The rearrangement links TRBV19 to TRBJ1-5; perhaps TRBD1 as D (5 bases). CDR3 length equals 13 residues. The germline gives CDR1 LNHDA, CDR2 SQIVND (reference sequence). V lost 8 bases to trimming and J lost 6 bases, with 14 bases between them. The CDR3 region is CASRDLFGQPQHF. CDR3 nucleotides: TGTGCCAGTCGGGACTTATTCGGTCAGCCCCAGCATTTT.

V gene TRBV6-6 combines with J gene TRBJ2-7; D is unresolved. Per germline, CDR1 MNHNY and CDR2 SVGAGI (reference sequence). V was trimmed by 4 bases and J by 6 bases, leaving 10 bases between them. The CDR3 runs to 12 residues. The CDR3 DNA sequence: TGTGCCAGCAGTTCCTCCCCGGGCGAGCAGTACTTC. It specifies CASSSSPGEQYF.

The chain couples TRBV5-1 to TRBJ2-1, with D tentatively TRBD2 (6 bases). In germline, CDR1 is SGHRS, CDR2 YFSETQ. Trimming stripped 0 bases from V and 10 bases from J, with 14 bases between. The CDR3 contains 14 residues. The CDR3 coding sequence is TGCGCCAGCAGCTTGGTGTCATCCAGCGGGGAGCAGTTCTTC. Translating gives CASSLVSSSGEQFF.

CDR3 in DNA: TGTGCCACCAGCATAAACAGGGGGGTCGGCAAGCAGTACTTC. Translated, it gives CATSINRGVGKQYF. The rearrangement links TRBV15 to TRBJ2-7; TRBD1 matches 8 bases. This CDR3 has 14 residues. Germline-derived CDR1 and CDR2 are LNHNV and YYDKDF (reference sequence). The junction had 10 bases not matched to a gene; V was cut back by 4 bases and J by 8 bases.

This clone was seen a handful of times. The chain recombines TRBV28 with TRBJ2-2; 11 bases are a match to TRBD2. The germline CDR1 and CDR2 sequences are MDHEN and SYDVKM. The CDR3 is 16 residues long. The J segment lost 4 bases and the V segment lost 4 bases, leaving 5 bases of the junction unmatched. The CDR3 protein is CASSSILAGGTGELFF. Written as DNA, the CDR3 is TGTGCCAGCAGTTCTATCCTAGCGGGAGGCACCGGGGAGCTGTTTTTT. The whole variable domain, remainder taken from reference TRBV28 and TRBJ2-2, is DVKVTQSSRYLVKRTGEKVFLECVQDMDHENMFWYRQDPGLGLRLIYFSYDVKMKEKGDIPEGYSVSREKKERFSLILESASTNQTSMYLCASSSILAGGTGELFFGEGSRLTVL.

The gene calls are TRBV6-1 and TRBJ2-5, with a weak D call TRBD1 (6 bases). The assigned J gene may be wrong: the sequence end matches TRBJ2-7 better. There are 13 residues in the CDR3. Per germline, CDR1 MNHNS and CDR2 SASEGT. CDR3 in DNA: TGTGCCAGCAGTGATGGGACAACCTACGAGCAGTACTTC. Amino acids: CASSDGTTYEQYF.

The V and J genes are TRBV30 and TRBJ1-6; D is perhaps TRBD1 (5 bases). The CDR3 extends over 14 amino acids. V gave up 0 bases and J gave up 10 bases, with 13 bases separating them. Germline values: CDR1 GTSNPN, CDR2 SVGIG (reference sequence). The CDR3 loop reads CAWSVQFQGSPLHF. For the CDR3, the DNA is TGTGCCTGGAGTGTACAATTCCAGGGATCACCCCTCCACTTT.

The chain is built from TRBV20-1 and TRBJ1-1; D perhaps matches TRBD1 (6 bases). The V gene lost 3 bases and the J gene lost 8 bases, with 10 bases spanning the gap. The germline CDR1 and CDR2 sequences are DFQATT and SNEGSKA (reference sequence). The CDR3 covers 11 residues. The CDR3 sequence is CSARDGQEAFF. CDR3 nucleotides: TGCAGTGCTAGGGACGGACAGGAAGCTTTCTTT.

This CDR3 is CASSQAPYNEKLFF. The CDR3 nucleotides read TGCGCCAGCAGCCAAGCCCCGTATAATGAAAAACTGTTTTTT. The J gene is TRBJ1-4, the V gene TRBV4-1; D call uncertain. V lost 1 base to trimming and J lost 4 bases, with 7 bases between them. This CDR3 spans 14 amino acids. Germline assignment: CDR1 MGHRA and CDR2 YSYEKL.

V gene TRBV5-4 combines with J gene TRBJ2-2, with TRBD2 as a possible D gene (6 bases). The CDR3 length is 15 residues. The V end lost 0 bases, the J end lost 0 bases, and 6 bases lay between the germline ends. Germline V gene lookup returns CDR1 SGHNT and CDR2 YYREEE (reference sequence). The CDR3 sequence: CASSLERANTGELFF. CDR3 coding DNA: TGTGCCAGCAGCTTGGAGCGGGCGAACACCGGGGAGCTGTTTTTT.